The 24 T cell receptor beta chains below were found in one sample sequenced in a study of shared clonotypes between healthy human individuals. Only in-frame clones appear in the TCRdb table, and some are missing; sequencing was by immunoSEQ multiplex PCR. The sample yields hundreds of thousands of clones, around 96% seen once. Naive CD8 cells lacked CD45RO and underwent positive selection for CCR7, leaving out terminally differentiated effector memory CD45RA+ cells. Sequencing used naive CD8+ T cells sorted from blood. The source is a woman aged 30 to 39 in good health.

The J gene is TRBJ2-7, the V gene TRBV10-3, with a tentative D call TRBD2 (6 bases). V dropped 4 bases and J dropped 3 bases, with 16 bases sitting between them. Per germline, CDR1 ENHRY and CDR2 SYGVKD. The CDR3 is 15 amino acids. This CDR3 is CAISVVAGKYYEQYF. The CDR3, as DNA: TGTGCCATCAGTGTTGTGGCGGGAAAATACTACGAGCAGTACTTC.

This chain joins TRBV6-5 and TRBJ2-1; 13 bases fit TRBD2. The CDR3 consists of 15 residues. The trim removed 4 bases at V and 6 bases at J, leaving 3 bases unmatched. In germline, CDR1 is MNHEY, CDR2 SVGAGI. Here the CDR3 DNA reads TGTGCCAGCAGTTCCGGGACTAGCGGGATCAATGAGCAGTTCTTC. It codes for CASSSGTSGINEQFF.

The V call is TRBV10-3, the J call TRBJ2-1, with 9 positions matching TRBD2. Losses at the gene ends were 3 bases for V and 0 bases for J; bases not matched to a gene: 6. Germline V gene lookup returns CDR1 ENHRY and CDR2 SYGVKD. The CDR3 sequence is 17 residues long. In DNA form, the CDR3 reads TGTGCCATCAGTGAAGGACTAGCGCTTAGCTCCTACAATGAGCAGTTCTTC. This encodes CAISEGLALSSYNEQFF.

The chain is built from TRBV7-2 and TRBJ2-7, with unresolved D. The V and J ends lost 4 bases and 2 bases respectively, with 21 bases between them. CDR3 length: 17 amino acids. The germline gives CDR1 SGHTA, CDR2 FQGNSA. CDR3 sequence: CASSSPSTIGFPYEQYF. CDR3 nucleotide sequence: TGTGCCAGCAGCTCACCTTCGACGATAGGGTTTCCCTACGAGCAGTACTTC.

The rearrangement joins TRBV27 to TRBJ2-3; 13 positions agree with TRBD2. The CDR3 totals 16 residues. The germline V gene has CDR1 MNHEY and CDR2 SMNVEV (reference sequence). The J segment lost 6 bases and the V segment lost 3 bases, leaving 6 bases of the junction unmatched. CDR3 protein: CASSFGLAGDHDTQYF. The CDR3 DNA sequence: TGTGCCAGCAGTTTCGGACTAGCGGGAGATCATGATACGCAGTATTTT.

The CDR3 bases are TGTGCCAGCAGTTACTCATGGACAGACACCGGGGAGCTGTTTTTT. It specifies CASSYSWTDTGELFF. The chain employs TRBV6-5 and TRBJ2-2; D is possibly TRBD1 (6 bases). Per the germline V gene, CDR1 is MNHEY and CDR2 is SVGAGI. Trimming took off 0 bases at V and 3 bases at J, with 8 bases between the two ends. The CDR3 has 15 amino acids.

This chain joins TRBV7-6 and TRBJ2-7, with 11 bases fitting TRBD2. Trimming at V came to 0 bases and at J to 5 bases, leaving 0 bases not matched to a gene. The CDR3 is made up of 14 amino acids. Germline V lookup: CDR1 SGHVS, CDR2 FNYEAQ. The CDR3 sequence is CASSLAGLADEQYF. The CDR3 coding sequence is TGTGCCAGCAGCTTAGCGGGACTAGCGGACGAGCAGTACTTC.

The V call is TRBV25-1, the J call TRBJ2-5; D unresolved. This CDR3 has 11 residues. Germline CDR1 reads MGHDK; CDR2 reads SYGVNS. The germline V and J ends were trimmed by 6 bases and 0 bases, with 2 bases remaining between them. CDR3 in amino acids: CASRYQETQYF. For the CDR3, the DNA is TGTGCCAGCAGGTACCAAGAGACCCAGTACTTC. Looking up the rest from reference TRBV25-1 and TRBJ2-5 gives the full variable domain: EADIYQTPRYLVIGTGKKITLECSQTMGHDKMYWYQQDPGMELHLIHYSYGVNSTEKGDLSSESTVSRIRTEHFPLTLESARPSHTSQYLCASRYQETQYFGPGTRLLVL.

The rearrangement uses TRBV5-5 and TRBJ2-2; D not resolved. This CDR3 region has 12 residues. Germline CDR1 reads SGHKS; CDR2 reads YYEKEE (reference sequence). V was cut by 4 bases and J by 5 bases, with 6 bases left in between. CDR3: CASSVGTGELFF. CDR3 nucleotide sequence: TGTGCCAGCAGCGTAGGAACCGGGGAGCTGTTTTTT.

The DNA for the CDR3 is TGTGCCACCAGCAGGGACGGGGGGAACTATGGCTACACCTTC. Translated: CATSRDGGNYGYTF. The chain uses TRBV15 and TRBJ1-2, with a possible D match to TRBD1 (5 bases). Trimming stripped 3 bases from V and 2 bases from J, with 10 bases between. The V gene's germline CDR1 is LNHNV and CDR2 YYDKDF (reference sequence). This CDR3 has 14 residues.

The rearrangement joins TRBV7-8 to TRBJ1-5, with 8 bases aligning to TRBD1. The CDR3 contains 16 residues. Germline CDR1 and CDR2: SGHVS and FQNEAQ. V was pared by 5 bases and J by 6 bases, with 12 bases of the junction left unmatched. CDR3 coding DNA: TGTGCCAGCAGCCACGGACTTGGACAGGGCAGTCAGCCCCAGCATTTT. Translated, it gives CASSHGLGQGSQPQHF.

The chain recombines TRBV29-1 with TRBJ2-1; D could derive from TRBD1 or TRBD2 (5 bases each). From germline, CDR1 is SQVTM and CDR2 ANQGSEA. Trimming cost V 2 bases and J 4 bases, with 12 bases left between them. The length of the CDR3 is 14 residues. The CDR3 region has the DNA TGCAGCGTTGAATTGGGGACCTTATACAATGAGCAGTTCTTC. It encodes CSVELGTLYNEQFF.

This clone has only one observation. The rearrangement joins TRBV27 to TRBJ2-2; D possibly corresponds to TRBD2 (7 bases). The CDR3 is 14 residues long. Germline assignment: CDR1 MNHEY and CDR2 SMNVEV (reference sequence). Trimming cost V 7 bases and J 5 bases, with 14 bases left between them. For the CDR3, the DNA is TGTGCCAGCAACTACAGGGAGGGGACCGGGGAGCTGTTTTTT. Encoded protein: CASNYREGTGELFF.

This clone appeared once. The gene calls are TRBV27 and TRBJ2-7; D not resolved. Germline V gene sequence: CDR1 MNHEY, CDR2 SMNVEV (reference sequence). V lost 3 bases and J lost 4, with 13 bases in between. The CDR3 has 14 residues. As DNA, the CDR3 is TGTGCCAGCAGTTTGATCGTGGGTGGGTACGAGCAGTACTTC. This translates into CASSLIVGGYEQYF.

The V and J genes are TRBV10-1 and TRBJ2-1; 10 nucleotides agree with TRBD2. The V and J ends lost 6 bases and 5 bases, in that order; junction bases with no gene match: 16. Germline CDR1 reads WNHNN; CDR2 reads SYGVQD (reference sequence). This CDR3 has 18 residues. In DNA form, the CDR3 reads TGCGCCAGCAGCCCTAGCGGGAGCTGTTTATTCGTTGACAATGAGCAGTTCTTC. It yields the protein CASSPSGSCLFVDNEQFF.

The gene calls are TRBV7-3 and TRBJ2-7, with TRBD1 matching over 11 bases. Germline-derived CDR1 and CDR2 are SGHTA and FQGTGA. V lost 4 bases and J lost 4; bases outside the gene matches: 3. This CDR3 is 14 amino acids long. The CDR3 nucleotides read TGTGCCAGCAGCTCCGGGACAGGGGGGTACGAGCAGTACTTC. It is translated as CASSSGTGGYEQYF.

The chain links TRBV5-6 to TRBJ2-1; tentative D call: TRBD2 (5 bases). V was cut by 0 bases and J by 2 bases, with 6 bases left in between. CDR3 length equals 14 residues. Per germline, CDR1 SGHDT and CDR2 YYEEEE. CDR3 in amino acids: CASSLETTYNEQFF. The CDR3 DNA follows: TGTGCCAGCAGCTTGGAGACTACCTACAATGAGCAGTTCTTC.

This clone was recorded once. V and J are TRBV6-5 and TRBJ2-1; the D gene is possibly TRBD1 (5 bases). The CDR3 is 12 residues long. Per germline, CDR1 MNHEY and CDR2 SVGAGI. V lost 6 bases and J 9 bases, leaving 12 bases between the germline ends. The CDR3 sequence: CASSPRGGEQFF. The CDR3 DNA reads as TGTGCCAGCAGCCCAAGGGGCGGTGAGCAGTTCTTC.

The chain recombines TRBV13 with TRBJ2-7, with D perhaps given as TRBD1 or TRBD2 (6 bases each). Trimming cost V 5 bases and J 3 bases, with 17 bases left between them. Germline V gene lookup returns CDR1 PRHDT and CDR2 FYEKMQ (reference sequence). The CDR3 contains 15 residues. The CDR3 DNA sequence: TGTGCCAGCAGCATACGCGGGACACCTCTCTACGAGCAGTACTTC. This gives the protein CASSIRGTPLYEQYF.

The chain uses TRBV6-5 and TRBJ2-7; D unclear. CDR3 length equals 15 residues. The germline CDR1 and CDR2 sequences are MNHEY and SVGAGI. Trimming pared 5 bases from V and 4 bases from J, leaving 18 bases between. This CDR3 reads CASSSDAGPQYEQYF. The CDR3, as DNA: TGTGCCAGCAGTAGCGATGCCGGGCCCCAGTACGAGCAGTACTTC.

The rearrangement joins TRBV13 to TRBJ2-3, with D tentatively TRBD2 (5 bases). This CDR3 is 15 amino acids long. V gave up 4 bases and J gave up 2 bases, with 13 bases separating them. The germline V gene encodes CDR1 PRHDT and CDR2 FYEKMQ (reference sequence). The CDR3: CASSSRTDHTDTQYF. CDR3 in DNA: TGTGCCAGCAGCTCTAGGACTGATCACACAGATACGCAGTATTTT. The whole variable domain, remainder taken from reference TRBV13 and TRBJ2-3, is AAGVIQSPRHLIKEKRETATLKCYPIPRHDTVYWYQQGPGQDPQFLISFYEKMQSDKGSIPDRFSAQQFSDYHSELNMSSLELGDSALYFCASSSRTDHTDTQYFGPGTRLTVL.

The sample holds a few counts of this clone. The gene calls are TRBV7-9 and TRBJ1-2; D unclear. V was cut by 4 bases and J by 3 bases, with 12 bases left in between. This CDR3 is built from 14 residues. Germline V gene lookup returns CDR1 SEHNR and CDR2 FQNEAQ (reference sequence). CDR3 DNA sequence: TGTGCCAGCAGCTCGGGTCACTCGGACTATGGCTACACCTTC. It yields the protein CASSSGHSDYGYTF.

V and J are TRBV7-8 and TRBJ2-7; D call uncertain. With 6 bases removed from V and 2 bases from J, the gap between germline ends came to 11 bases. CDR1 SGHVS and CDR2 FQNEAQ come from the germline V gene. The CDR3 extends over 13 amino acids. The CDR3 coding sequence is TGTGCCAGCAGTTTTCACACTGCCTACGAGCAGTACTTC. It translates to CASSFHTAYEQYF.

The chain links TRBV28 to TRBJ2-7; TRBD1 matches 7 bases. This CDR3 is 16 amino acids long. Germline trimming cut 2 bases from V and 4 bases from J; bases unmatched to any gene: 11. Germline V gene sequence: CDR1 MDHEN, CDR2 SYDVKM. CDR3 region: CASSLRGPGGFYEQYF. The CDR3 bases are TGTGCCAGCAGTTTAAGAGGGCCAGGGGGTTTTTACGAGCAGTACTTC. Variable domain in full (rest from reference TRBV28 and TRBJ2-7): DVKVTQSSRYLVKRTGEKVFLECVQDMDHENMFWYRQDPGLGLRLIYFSYDVKMKEKGDIPEGYSVSREKKERFSLILESASTNQTSMYLCASSLRGPGGFYEQYFGPGTRLTVT.